Below, 4 T cell receptor beta chains from the same sample are listed, as sequenced in a study of cytomegalovirus exposure and HLA in healthy donors. PCR was performed using 60 Vbeta and 13 Jbeta primers. TCRdb's table, derived via immunoSEQ multiplex PCR, lists solely in-frame clones and lacks some. The sample holds 200,000 to 250,000 clones. The sample taken for sequencing was PBMCs. The origin of the receptors is a woman between 25 and 40 years old in good health and CMV-seropositive.

The J gene is TRBJ2-5, the V gene TRBV15, with D possibly being TRBD1 (5 bases). Germline lookup yields CDR1 LNHNV and CDR2 YYDKDF (reference sequence). The CDR3 runs to 15 residues. Trimming removed 5 bases from V and 5 bases from J, with 18 bases in between. The CDR3 bases are TGTGCCACCAGCGGCGGATCTAGGGGTAGGGAGACCCAGTACTTC. Its protein product is CATSGGSRGRETQYF.

The V call is TRBV4-1, the J call TRBJ2-7; 7 positions match TRBD2. The V and J ends lost 0 bases and 4 bases, in that order; junction bases with no gene match: 12. The CDR3 is made up of 17 amino acids. CDR1 and CDR2 from the germline V gene are MGHRA and YSYEKL. CDR3 sequence: CASSQDYLRQGGYEQYF. CDR3 DNA sequence: TGCGCCAGCAGCCAAGATTATCTACGGCAGGGAGGGTACGAGCAGTACTTC.

This chain links TRBV5-4 with TRBJ1-3; 7 bases are a match to TRBD1. The CDR3 totals 14 residues. CDR1 is SGHNT, CDR2 YYREEE, per germline (reference sequence). After removal of 3 bases from V and 4 bases from J, the junction contained 4 bases not matched to a gene. The CDR3 loop is CASSSQGVGNTIYF. The CDR3 DNA is TGTGCCAGCAGCTCGCAGGGGGTAGGAAACACCATATATTTT.

In DNA form, the CDR3 reads TGTGCCAGCACCCCTAGTGGGGGGAGAACCTACGAGCAGTACTTC. This sequence encodes CASTPSGGRTYEQYF. The chain carries TRBV28 and TRBJ2-7, with a tentative D call TRBD2 (6 bases). Germline V lookup: CDR1 MDHEN, CDR2 SYDVKM. This CDR3 has 15 amino acids. The germline V and J ends were trimmed by 7 bases and 2 bases, with 18 bases remaining between them.